This entry lists 2 T cell receptor beta chains sequenced from one sample in a study of beta chain features in type 1 diabetes. Isolated RNA was reverse transcribed in full, so expressed TCRB transcripts were sequenced. Sequenced by immunoSEQ multiplex PCR; TCRdb stores in-frame clones only, minus some. The sample has some 150,000 clones, around a tenth seen once; the top ten hold about 0.6%. Sequencing was performed on central memory CD4+ T cells from blood. These receptors came from a woman in her thirties or forties in good health.

This rearrangement joins TRBV18 to TRBJ1-2; 11 bases fit TRBD1. The germline gives CDR1 KGHSH, CDR2 LQKENI. CDR3 length: 15 amino acids. Germline trimming cut 5 bases from V and 7 bases from J; bases unmatched to any gene: 9. The chain's CDR3 is CASSTRLGQGVGYTF. In DNA, the CDR3 is TGTGCCAGCTCAACGCGGCTGGGACAGGGGGTTGGCTACACCTTC.

In this sample, this clone turned up many times. The rearrangement links TRBV7-9 to TRBJ2-7, with 8 bases that match TRBD1. The germline V gene has CDR1 SEHNR and CDR2 FQNEAQ (reference sequence). The CDR3 has 14 amino acids. The V gene end was trimmed by 5 bases and the J gene end by 5 bases; junction bases not matched to a gene: 8. In DNA, the CDR3 is TGTGCCAGCAGCGTCGGACAGGGACTGGACGAGCAGTACTTC. Protein sequence: CASSVGQGLDEQYF. Together with reference TRBV7-9 and TRBJ2-7, the CDR3 gives the full variable domain: DTGVSQNPRHKITKRGQNVTFRCDPISEHNRLYWYRQTLGQGPEFLTYFQNEAQLEKSRLLSDRFSAERPKGSFSTLEIQRTEQGDSAMYLCASSVGQGLDEQYFGPGTRLTVT.